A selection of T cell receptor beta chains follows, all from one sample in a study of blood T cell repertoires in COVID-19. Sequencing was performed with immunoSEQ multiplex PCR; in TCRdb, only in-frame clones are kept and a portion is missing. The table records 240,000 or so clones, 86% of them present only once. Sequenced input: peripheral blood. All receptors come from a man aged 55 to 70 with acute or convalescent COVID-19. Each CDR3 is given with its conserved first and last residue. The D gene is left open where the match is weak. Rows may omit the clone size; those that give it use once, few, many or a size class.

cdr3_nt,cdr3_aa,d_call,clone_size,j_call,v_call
TGTGCCAGCAGTTACCGGGACAGGGATCAGCCCCAGCATTTT,CASSYRDRDQPQHF,TRBD1,NA,TRBJ1-5,TRBV6-5
TGTGCCAGCAGTTCCCTTCGGGAAACAGATACGCAGTATTTT,CASSSLRETDTQYF,NA,NA,TRBJ2-3,TRBV28
TGTGCCAGCAGCCAAGGGGTAGCGGGAGGGCCGGGGCAGTACTTC,CASSQGVAGGPGQYF,TRBD2,NA,TRBJ2-7,TRBV3-1/TRBV3-2
TGTGCCAGCAGCCGGACAGGGGGCGGAGAAAAACTGTTTTTT,CASSRTGGGEKLFF,TRBD1,NA,TRBJ1-4,TRBV4-2
TGTGCCAGCAGCTTAAGGACTAGCGGGCTCCAAGAGACCCAGTACTTC,CASSLRTSGLQETQYF,TRBD2,NA,TRBJ2-5,TRBV7-2
TGTGCCTGGACTAGAGTCCGAAATGAGCAGTTCTTC,CAWTRVRNEQFF,NA,NA,TRBJ2-1,TRBV30
TGTGCCAGCAGCAAAGGGGCGCGGACTGAAGCTTTCTTT,CASSKGARTEAFF,NA,NA,TRBJ1-1,TRBV5-6
TGTGCCAGCAGCCAACATCTTACCGGGACTAGCGGACCCTACGAGCAGTACTTC,CASSQHLTGTSGPYEQYF,TRBD2,NA,TRBJ2-7,TRBV3-1/TRBV3-2
TGTGCCAGCAGTTTATCGATCGGCTCGGGGGTAAGCACAGATACGCAGTATTTT,CASSLSIGSGVSTDTQYF,NA,NA,TRBJ2-3,TRBV27
TGTGCCATCATACAGGGTACTGGCAATGAGCAGTTCTTC,CAIIQGTGNEQFF,NA,NA,TRBJ2-1,TRBV6-5
TGTGCCAGCTCACAACCGGACAGGGACACTGAAGCTTTCTTT,CASSQPDRDTEAFF,TRBD1,NA,TRBJ1-1,TRBV18
TGTGCCAGCACCCAGAGCTCGACCGGGACAGGGGGTAATTCACCCCTCCACTTT,CASTQSSTGTGGNSPLHF,TRBD1,once,TRBJ1-6,TRBV7-9
TGTGCCAGCAGCTTGGCGGCAGGGGGAGAGACCCAGTACTTC,CASSLAAGGETQYF,TRBD1,NA,TRBJ2-5,TRBV5-4
TGTGCCAGCCAGCCCCTCAGGGGTGACGGGGAGCTGTTTTTT,CASQPLRGDGELFF,NA,NA,TRBJ2-2,TRBV18
TGTGCCTGGAGCGTCTCGGGACAGGGGGAAAATGAAAAACTGTTTTTT,CAWSVSGQGENEKLFF,TRBD1,NA,TRBJ1-4,TRBV30
TGTGCCAGCACCCCTATGGTGAGAAATCAGCCCCAGCATTTT,CASTPMVRNQPQHF,NA,NA,TRBJ1-5,TRBV28
TGTGCCAGCAGCCATAATCAGCCCCAGCATTTT,CASSHNQPQHF,NA,NA,TRBJ1-5,TRBV28
TGTGCCAGCAGACTGGACAGGGCCAGCAATCAGCCCCAGCATTTT,CASRLDRASNQPQHF,TRBD1,NA,TRBJ1-5,TRBV6-5
TGTGCCAGCTCACGCCAGGGGGCGTTAGAGCAGTACTTC,CASSRQGALEQYF,TRBD1,NA,TRBJ2-7,TRBV18
TGTGCCAGCAGCCAAGACCGGGGGGCAAGAGGCTACACCTTC,CASSQDRGARGYTF,NA,NA,TRBJ1-2,TRBV3-1/TRBV3-2
TGTGCCAGCAGTGAGGCGGGGAGGACTGAAGCTTTCTTT,CASSEAGRTEAFF,NA,NA,TRBJ1-1,TRBV25-1
TGTGCCAGCAGTTTAAGGGGAGGAAGCAATCAGCCCCAGCATTTT,CASSLRGGSNQPQHF,NA,NA,TRBJ1-5,TRBV28
TGTGCCAGCAGCTCAGGGGCTAAGGTAGTGGAGCAGTACTTC,CASSSGAKVVEQYF,NA,few,TRBJ2-7,TRBV5-6
TGTGCCAGCAGTTTATTGGGGGGCGGGGAGCTGTTTTTT,CASSLLGGGELFF,NA,NA,TRBJ2-2,TRBV12-3/TRBV12-4
TGTGCCAGCAGTGAAGGGCCACGGGGTCAGCCCCAGCATTTT,CASSEGPRGQPQHF,NA,few,TRBJ1-5,TRBV6-1
TGTGCCAGTAGTATAGTGGGGGGAACTGAAGCTTTCTTT,CASSIVGGTEAFF,NA,NA,TRBJ1-1,TRBV19
TGTGCCATCAAAGGCGAGGGAGTGGTGACTGAAGCTTTCTTT,CAIKGEGVVTEAFF,NA,NA,TRBJ1-1,TRBV10-3
TGTGCCAGCAGTCTAGGAACCGGGGAGCTGTTTTTT,CASSLGTGELFF,NA,once,TRBJ2-2,TRBV3-1/TRBV3-2
TGTGCCTGGAGTAAGACAGTAAAAGAGACCCAGTACTTC,CAWSKTVKETQYF,NA,few,TRBJ2-5,TRBV30
TGTGCCAGCACCGAGACAGCAACTAATGAAAAACTGTTTTTT,CASTETATNEKLFF,NA,once,TRBJ1-4,TRBV7-9
TGCGCCAGCAGCCAAGATTTAAGCGGGATAGGCACCGGGGAGCTGTTTTTT,CASSQDLSGIGTGELFF,TRBD2,NA,TRBJ2-2,TRBV4-3
TGTGCCAGCAGCCCGGTGGGAGGGTTAGATACGCAGTATTTT,CASSPVGGLDTQYF,TRBD2,NA,TRBJ2-3,TRBV11-2
TGTGCCAGCTCACCATCCGGGACAGGGGTGTCCGTAGGTAGGCAGCCCCAGCATTTT,CASSPSGTGVSVGRQPQHF,TRBD1,NA,TRBJ1-5,TRBV18
TGCGCCAGCAGCTTGGGACAGGCGAATGAAGCTTTCTTT,CASSLGQANEAFF,NA,NA,TRBJ1-1,TRBV5-1
TGTGCCAGCAGCGGGACAGGGTACAATCAGCCCCAGCATTTT,CASSGTGYNQPQHF,TRBD1,NA,TRBJ1-5,TRBV5-8
TGTGCCACCAGCAGAGACGGACATATCACCGGGGAGCTGTTTTTT,CATSRDGHITGELFF,NA,NA,TRBJ2-2,TRBV15
TGTGCCAGCAGGACAGGGGGCGGTCAGCCCCAGCATTTT,CASRTGGGQPQHF,TRBD1,NA,TRBJ1-5,TRBV2
TGTGCCCTAAGACACACGAAAGGCGAGCAGTACTTC,CALRHTKGEQYF,NA,NA,TRBJ2-7,TRBV27
TGTGCCTGGAGTGTAATCCCCGCTGAAGCTTTCTTT,CAWSVIPAEAFF,NA,NA,TRBJ1-1,TRBV30
TGCGCCAGCAGCCAAGAATCCGTATATGGCTACACCTTC,CASSQESVYGYTF,NA,NA,TRBJ1-2,TRBV4-1
TGTGCCAGCAGCCCTACCGGGGGCACAGATACGCAGTATTTT,CASSPTGGTDTQYF,NA,NA,TRBJ2-3,TRBV28
TGTGCCAGCAGTGCTACCGGGACAGGGGGCAGGGAGACCCAGTACTTC,CASSATGTGGRETQYF,TRBD1,NA,TRBJ2-5,TRBV6-1
TGTGCCAGCAGTTACTCCGGCAGGGACAATCAGCCCCAGCATTTT,CASSYSGRDNQPQHF,NA,few,TRBJ1-5,TRBV6-5
TGTGCCAGCAGTCCACAGGGCTACGAGCAGTACTTC,CASSPQGYEQYF,NA,NA,TRBJ2-7,TRBV6-5
TGCGCCAGCAGCTTGGGAGGGATCGACAGGGTCCCTGAAGCTTTCTTT,CASSLGGIDRVPEAFF,TRBD1,NA,TRBJ1-1,TRBV5-1
TGTGCCAGCAGCTTGGGGGCAGGGACCTTATCTTCACCCCTCCACTTT,CASSLGAGTLSSPLHF,NA,NA,TRBJ1-6,TRBV11-2
TGTGCCACCAGTGACTACCCCTCGGGAGGGGATGGCTACACCTTC,CATSDYPSGGDGYTF,NA,few,TRBJ1-2,TRBV24-1
TGTGCCAGCAGCTTTAGAGCGCTTCGGAGTACCAATGAGCAGTTCTTC,CASSFRALRSTNEQFF,NA,NA,TRBJ2-1,TRBV7-9
TGCGCCAGCAGCAGGACAGACAACATTGAAAAACTGTTTTTT,CASSRTDNIEKLFF,NA,once,TRBJ1-4,TRBV5-1
TGTGCCAGCAGCCAAGATCGAGCAGGGATGGGTTCACCCCTCCACTTT,CASSQDRAGMGSPLHF,NA,NA,TRBJ1-6,TRBV14
TGTGCCAGCAGCTCCGACTGGGCTAATGAAAAACTGTTTTTT,CASSSDWANEKLFF,NA,NA,TRBJ1-4,TRBV7-3
TGTGCCAGCAGCGTAGCAGGGAATGTGGGACAGGGCCCCTACGAGCAGTACTTC,CASSVAGNVGQGPYEQYF,TRBD1,NA,TRBJ2-7,TRBV9
TGTGCCAGCAGTTTCGGCGGGACAGATACGCAGTATTTT,CASSFGGTDTQYF,NA,NA,TRBJ2-3,TRBV28
TGTGCCAGCAATAGGCGGTACGAGCAGTACTTC,CASNRRYEQYF,NA,few,TRBJ2-7,TRBV28
TGTGCCAGTAGTACCGCCGCGAACGAGCAGTACTTC,CASSTAANEQYF,NA,NA,TRBJ2-7,TRBV19